This T cell receptor beta chain is from a study of OX40 agonist ivuxolimab in advanced cancers. The overall study: Partial responses were achieved by three patients, one with hepatocellular carcinoma and two with cutaneous melanoma. Study outcomes and limitations: Low normalized T-cell clonal expansion also characterized some of the nonresponders. More expanded clones were seen, on average, in CD8+ T cells than in CD4+.

This CDR3 has 12 amino acids. Germline V CDR1 and CDR2: GTSNPN, SVGIG (reference sequence). The V and J ends lost 1 base and 4 bases respectively, with 5 bases between them. About this clone: Its target is not known. Distinct nucleotide sequences in the sample also encode this CDR3.

Measured with immunoSEQ multiplex PCR; TCRdb has only the in-frame clones, and not every one. This table holds tens of thousands of clones, about 88% found once. The sequenced sample was CD4+ or CD8+ T cells sorted from blood, obtained in a trial of the OX40 agonist ivuxolimab. The sequence was obtained from an adult with an advanced solid tumor such as melanoma, head and neck, liver or kidney cancer. V and J are TRBV30 and TRBJ1-5; D is undetermined. The chain's CDR3 is CAWSEGNQPQHF. The DNA for the CDR3 is TGTGCCTGGAGTGAGGGAAATCAGCCCCAGCATTTT.